These 20 T cell receptor beta chains were sequenced from one sample in a study of T cell responses to AZD1222 COVID-19 vaccine. Using immunoSEQ multiplex PCR, the repertoire was profiled, and TCRdb retains in-frame clones only, with some absent. Of about 94,000 clones listed, roughly 88% were seen once; the top ten hold around an eighth. The sample was peripheral blood, taken 28 days after the second AZD1222 dose. These receptors came from an adult who received the AZD1222 COVID-19 vaccine.

The rearrangement joins TRBV2 to TRBJ1-5; TRBD1 is a possible D gene (6 bases). Trimming pared 6 bases from V and 5 bases from J, leaving 14 bases between. The length of the CDR3 is 14 residues. Per the germline V gene, CDR1 is SNHLY and CDR2 is FYNNEI. The CDR3 reads CASSLQGIDQPQHF. CDR3 coding DNA: TGTGCCAGCAGCTTACAGGGAATTGATCAGCCCCAGCATTTT.

CDR3 residues: CASSIWQGDEQYF. The CDR3, as DNA: TGTGCCAGTAGTATATGGCAGGGGGACGAGCAGTACTTC. The chain links TRBV19 to TRBJ2-7, with TRBD1 matching over 7 bases. This CDR3 spans 13 amino acids. CDR1 LNHDA and CDR2 SQIVND come from the germline V gene (reference sequence). V trimming: 2 bases; J trimming: 5 bases; junction bases outside the gene matches: 3.

The rearrangement links TRBV2 to TRBJ2-7, with 10 bases matching TRBD1. The CDR3 is 14 amino acids. V shed 6 bases and J 4 bases; nucleotides not matched to a gene: 6. Germline CDR1 SNHLY, CDR2 FYNNEI. This chain's CDR3 is CASRTGQGSYEQYF. CDR3 coding DNA: TGTGCCAGCAGGACGGGACAGGGGTCATACGAGCAGTACTTC.

The V gene is TRBV3-1 (or the pseudogene TRBV3-2), the J gene TRBJ1-1; tentative D call: TRBD1 (5 bases). V lost 3 bases, J lost 1 base, and 12 bases lay in between. Germline V gene data show CDR1 as LGHDT and CDR2 as YNNKEL (reference sequence). The CDR3 totals 15 residues. CDR3 amino acids: CASSQAGRPNTEAFF. In nucleotides, the CDR3 is TGTGCCAGCAGCCAGGCGGGACGGCCGAACACTGAAGCTTTCTTT.

V usage is TRBV5-1 and J usage is TRBJ2-7; 8 nucleotides agree with TRBD1. This CDR3 comprises 14 residues. Per germline, CDR1 SGHRS and CDR2 YFSETQ. V lost 4 bases and J lost 3; bases outside the gene matches: 6. CDR3 loop: CASSPGQGGYEQYF. CDR3 bases: TGCGCCAGCAGCCCAGGACAGGGTGGCTACGAGCAGTACTTC.

The J gene is TRBJ2-2, the V gene TRBV24-1; the match to TRBD2 covers 15 bases. The V gene's germline CDR1 is KGHDR and CDR2 SFDVKD. The length of the CDR3 is 19 residues. V shed 4 bases and J 1 base; nucleotides not matched to a gene: 6. The CDR3 sequence is CATSDTGTSGRWNTGELFF. DNA of the CDR3: TGTGCCACCAGTGACACCGGGACTAGCGGGAGGTGGAACACCGGGGAGCTGTTTTTT.

CDR3 sequence reads: CASSEVDTDTEAFF. CDR3 DNA: TGTGCCAGCAGTGAAGTGGATACGGACACTGAAGCTTTCTTT. This sequence joins TRBV6-1 and TRBJ1-1; D is ambiguous. Germline loops: CDR1 MNHNS, CDR2 SASEGT. This CDR3 has 14 residues. V lost 1 base, J lost 3 bases, and 9 bases lay in between.

This chain links TRBV30 with TRBJ1-2; the D is unclear. From germline, CDR1 is GTSNPN and CDR2 SVGIG (reference sequence). V gave up 3 bases and J gave up 8 bases, with 22 bases separating them. This CDR3 has 15 amino acids. The DNA for the CDR3 is TGTGCCTGGAGCGACGGGCCCTGGGGTAATTGGGGCTACACCTTC. This codes for CAWSDGPWGNWGYTF.

The chain couples TRBV30 to TRBJ2-7; D may be TRBD2 (8 bases). V dropped 4 bases and J dropped 6 bases, with 16 bases sitting between them. The CDR3 runs 13 residues. Per the germline V gene, CDR1 is GTSNPN and CDR2 is SVGIG (reference sequence). CDR3 sequence reads: CAWTRDSGGEQYF. The CDR3 bases are TGTGCCTGGACCCGGGACAGCGGGGGCGAGCAGTACTTC.

The rearrangement links TRBV27 to TRBJ2-7; D possibly corresponds to TRBD2 (5 bases). The CDR3 length is 13 residues. Germline V gives CDR1 MNHEY, CDR2 SMNVEV (reference sequence). Between the trimmed V and J ends, which lost 2 bases and 6 bases, there was a span of 11 bases. CDR3 loop: CASSLTSTGEQYF. CDR3 DNA: TGTGCCAGCAGTTTAACTAGTACCGGCGAGCAGTACTTC.

V and J are TRBV2 and TRBJ2-2; D may be TRBD2 (5 bases). The CDR3 covers 14 residues. Trimming took off 7 bases at V and 4 bases at J, with 13 bases between the two ends. Germline V lookup: CDR1 SNHLY, CDR2 FYNNEI. The CDR3 nucleotides read TGTGCCAGCAAGCAGGACTCCCGCACCGGGGAGCTGTTTTTT. Encoded protein: CASKQDSRTGELFF.

This chain links TRBV2 with TRBJ1-6; no definite D call. The CDR3 is made up of 13 amino acids. V shed 0 bases and J shed 10 bases, with 7 bases lying between them. The germline V gene encodes CDR1 SNHLY and CDR2 FYNNEI. The CDR3 reads CASSEASRSPLHF. As DNA, the CDR3 is TGTGCCAGCAGTGAAGCTAGTCGCTCACCCCTCCACTTT.

V is TRBV6-4 and J is TRBJ2-7, with D perhaps matching TRBD1 (5 bases). Trimming removed 4 bases from V and 3 bases from J, with 10 bases in between. This CDR3 comprises 13 residues. Germline CDR1 is MRHNA and CDR2 is SNTAGT. The DNA of the CDR3 is TGTGCCAGCAGTGCCGGACACGGCTACGAGCAGTACTTC. Its translation is CASSAGHGYEQYF.

The chain links TRBV6-5 to TRBJ2-7, with D hard to call. The CDR3 totals 13 residues. Germline V gene data show CDR1 as MNHEY and CDR2 as SVGAGI. Deletions cut 6 bases from V and 6 bases from J, with 15 bases between. CDR3 in amino acids: CASSRERAVEQYF. CDR3 in DNA: TGTGCCAGCAGCCGCGAAAGGGCGGTCGAGCAGTACTTC.

The sample holds a few counts of this clone. The CDR3 nucleotides are TGTGCCAGCAGCAAAGGAGGGGGGTGGACAGATACGCAGTATTTT. Protein: CASSKGGGWTDTQYF. The J gene is TRBJ2-3, the V gene TRBV7-9; D tentatively reads TRBD1 or TRBD2 (6 bases each). V lost 5 bases and J 3 bases, leaving 15 bases between the germline ends. The CDR3 totals 15 residues. Germline values: CDR1 SEHNR, CDR2 FQNEAQ (reference sequence).

The V and J genes are TRBV6-5 and TRBJ1-1; TRBD1 aligns across 9 bases. The CDR3 has 15 residues. Germline V gene sequence: CDR1 MNHEY, CDR2 SVGAGI. J gave up 3 bases and V 6 bases, and 8 bases lay outside the gene matches. In DNA, the CDR3 is TGTGCCAGCAGACTCCTGACAGGGGGGGACACTGAAGCTTTCTTT. Translated, it gives CASRLLTGGDTEAFF.

V and J are TRBV19 and TRBJ1-5; 9 nucleotides line up with TRBD1. V dropped 5 bases and J dropped 6; count of bases not matched to a gene: 8. The CDR3 has 15 residues. Germline CDR1 is LNHDA and CDR2 is SQIVND (reference sequence). Written as DNA, the CDR3 is TGTGCCAGTAGTTCCCCGGGACAGGGCGGTCAGCCCCAGCATTTT. Protein: CASSSPGQGGQPQHF.

This sequence joins TRBV19 and TRBJ2-6; the D gene could be TRBD1 or TRBD2 (6 bases each). This CDR3 contains 17 residues. CDR1 and CDR2 from the germline V gene are LNHDA and SQIVND (reference sequence). Trimming left V 3 bases short and J 2 bases short, with 14 bases between. CDR3: CASSMFEGEAGANVLTF. The CDR3 nucleotides read TGTGCCAGTAGTATGTTCGAGGGGGAGGCTGGGGCCAACGTCCTGACTTTC. Supplemented by reference TRBV19 and TRBJ2-6, the full variable domain reads DGGITQSPKYLFRKEGQNVTLSCEQNLNHDAMYWYRQDPGQGLRLIYYSQIVNDFQKGDIAEGYSVSREKKESFPLTVTSAQKNPTAFYLCASSMFEGEAGANVLTFGAGSRLTVL.

V and J are TRBV5-1 and TRBJ2-2; the D is unclear. Deletions cut 0 bases from V and 3 bases from J, with 3 bases between. CDR1 is SGHRS and CDR2 is YFSETQ in the germline V gene. The CDR3 has 13 residues. The CDR3 DNA reads TGCGCCAGCAGCTTGGCTGACACCGGGGAGCTGTTTTTT. Its protein is CASSLADTGELFF.

The V gene is TRBV6-5, the J gene TRBJ1-2, with D tentatively TRBD1 (5 bases). V was pared by 7 bases and J by 4 bases, with 19 bases between. Per germline, CDR1 MNHEY and CDR2 SVGAGI. This CDR3 contains 15 residues. DNA for the CDR3: TGTGCCAGCACCCTCGTTGGGGGGGTCCCCTATGGCTACACCTTC. Translating gives CASTLVGGVPYGYTF.